One sample yielded the 12 T cell receptor beta chains listed below, sequenced in a study of Ad26.COV2.S vaccination and SARS-CoV-2 variants. The method was immunoSEQ multiplex PCR; TCRdb's version includes in-frame clones alone and lacks a portion of them. The sample holds roughly 400,000 clones, roughly 88% seen once. Treatment denoted: 19 received Ad26.COV2.S at low or high dose, single or two shots; about five received placebo; per-sample allocation not given. After the first vaccine or placebo injection, samples were drawn on day 63. Sequences were derived from peripheral blood, sampled in a trial of Ad26.COV2.S vaccine versus placebo. The receptor source for this set is a person aged 18-65 years who received the Ad26.COV2.S COVID-19 vaccine or a placebo.

This chain connects TRBV14 to TRBJ1-1; weak D call: TRBD1 (5 bases). Germline CDR1 reads SGHDN; CDR2 reads FVKESK. This CDR3 contains 13 residues. The V end was cut by 1 base, the J end by 4 bases, with 7 bases between. CDR3 region: CASSQGRATEAFF. The CDR3, as DNA: TGTGCCAGCAGCCAAGGCAGGGCCACTGAAGCTTTCTTT.

The CDR3: CASSFDGSYEQYF. CDR3 nucleotide sequence: TGCGCCAGCAGCTTTGACGGAAGCTACGAGCAGTACTTC. V is TRBV5-1 and J is TRBJ2-7; no definite D call. Germline CDR1 and CDR2: SGHRS and YFSETQ. The CDR3 covers 13 residues. The ends were cut back, 2 bases at V and 3 bases at J, with 9 bases in the middle.

The chain links TRBV7-2 to TRBJ2-7, with 8 bases aligning to TRBD2. Germline CDR1 reads SGHTA; CDR2 reads FQGNSA. J was trimmed by 2 bases and V by 6 bases; bases with no gene match: 6. This CDR3 contains 14 residues. The CDR3 bases are TGTGCCAGCAGGCCGGGACTAGTACCCTACGAGCAGTACTTC. Its translation: CASRPGLVPYEQYF. Full variable domain (rest looked up from reference TRBV7-2 and TRBJ2-7): GAGVSQSPSNKVTEKGKDVELRCDPISGHTALYWYRQSLGQGLEFLIYFQGNSAPDKSGLPSDRFSAERTGGSVSTLTIQRTQQEDSAVYLCASRPGLVPYEQYFGPGTRLTVT.

This chain connects TRBV7-3 to TRBJ2-2; a possible D gene is TRBD1 (6 bases). The germline V gene has CDR1 SGHTA and CDR2 FQGTGA. The CDR3 covers 16 residues. V was clipped by 1 base and J by 2 bases, with 11 bases between them. CDR3 DNA: TGTGCCAGCAGCTTAAAGTGGACAGCCAACACCGGGGAGCTGTTTTTT. Protein product: CASSLKWTANTGELFF.

This CDR3 reads CASSGTGVYTGELFF. The CDR3, as DNA: TGCGCCAGCAGCGGGACAGGGGTCTACACCGGGGAGCTGTTTTTT. The rearrangement joins TRBV5-1 to TRBJ2-2; 10 nucleotides agree with TRBD1. Germline CDR1 reads SGHRS; CDR2 reads YFSETQ. Germline trimming cut 4 bases from V and 3 bases from J; bases unmatched to any gene: 3. CDR3 length equals 15 residues. The variable domain in full, completed from reference TRBV5-1 and TRBJ2-2, reads KAGVTQTPRYLIKTRGQQVTLSCSPISGHRSVSWYQQTPGQGLQFLFEYFSETQRNKGNFPGRFSGRQFSNSRSEMNVSTLELGDSALYLCASSGTGVYTGELFFGEGSRLTVL.

The J gene is TRBJ2-5, the V gene TRBV9, with 7 bases that match TRBD2. Trimming took 0 bases from V and 5 from J; bases not matched to a gene: 7. Germline V gene sequence: CDR1 SGDLS, CDR2 YYNGEE. The CDR3 is 15 amino acids. The CDR3 DNA is TGTGCCAGCAGCGTAGAGGGAGGGAGAGCGGAGACCCAGTACTTC. It translates to CASSVEGGRAETQYF.

This rearrangement joins TRBV5-1 to TRBJ2-1, with 8 bases that match TRBD2. This CDR3 spans 15 amino acids. The J segment lost 9 bases and the V segment lost 0 bases, leaving 8 bases of the junction unmatched. Germline CDR1 reads SGHRS; CDR2 reads YFSETQ. The chain's CDR3 is CASSLEGTRGGEQFF. The CDR3 DNA reads as TGCGCCAGCAGCTTGGAAGGGACTAGGGGTGGTGAGCAGTTCTTC.

CDR3 protein: CASSQDSSYNEQFF. As DNA, the CDR3 is TGTGCCAGCAGCCAAGACAGCTCCTACAATGAGCAGTTCTTC. The rearrangement uses TRBV3-1 (or the pseudogene TRBV3-2) and TRBJ2-1, with D uncertain. The V gene lost 0 bases and the J gene lost 0 bases, with 3 bases spanning the gap. The CDR3 spans 14 residues. Germline CDR1 LGHDT, CDR2 YNNKEL (reference sequence).

The table lists this clone with a few counts. The rearrangement joins TRBV4-1 to TRBJ1-1, with D unclear. CDR3 length: 17 amino acids. V was cut by 0 bases and J by 1 base, with 15 bases left in between. CDR1 and CDR2 from the germline V gene are MGHRA and YSYEKL. DNA of the CDR3: TGCGCCAGCAGCCAAGAGATAGATGCTGACGGGAACACTGAAGCTTTCTTT. Translating gives CASSQEIDADGNTEAFF.

J is TRBJ2-1 and V is TRBV25-1, with 9 bases identical to TRBD2. Germline V gene sequence: CDR1 MGHDK, CDR2 SYGVNS. The CDR3 consists of 15 residues. J was trimmed by 9 bases and V by 5 bases; bases with no gene match: 11. The CDR3 here is CASSKTGTREGEQFF. The CDR3 DNA follows: TGTGCCAGCAGTAAAACCGGGACGCGGGAGGGTGAGCAGTTCTTC. Supplemented by reference TRBV25-1 and TRBJ2-1, the full variable domain reads EADIYQTPRYLVIGTGKKITLECSQTMGHDKMYWYQQDPGMELHLIHYSYGVNSTEKGDLSSESTVSRIRTEHFPLTLESARPSHTSQYLCASSKTGTREGEQFFGPGTRLTVL.

The chain recombines TRBV28 with TRBJ2-5; D is unclear. Germline V gene sequence: CDR1 MDHEN, CDR2 SYDVKM. Deletions cut 7 bases from V and 7 bases from J, with 16 bases between. The CDR3 runs 13 residues. In DNA form, the CDR3 reads TGTGCCAGCACCGTAAACTCGGATGGGACCCAGTACTTC. It specifies CASTVNSDGTQYF.

This chain connects TRBV4-3 to TRBJ1-6; D possibly corresponds to TRBD1 (5 bases). The CDR3 sequence is 20 residues long. CDR1 and CDR2 from the germline V gene are LGHNA and YSLEER. With 0 bases removed from V and 7 bases from J, the gap between germline ends came to 25 bases. DNA of the CDR3: TGCGCCAGCAGCCAAGATACCCCCGCGACAGCCCCCGGGTTGAATTCACCCCTCCACTTT. Translated: CASSQDTPATAPGLNSPLHF.